The 16 T cell receptor beta chains in this list originate from one sample, sequenced in a study of blood T cell repertoires in COVID-19. Repertoires were generated with immunoSEQ multiplex PCR, while TCRdb's copy carries only in-frame clones and drops some. The data contain around 370,000 clones, about nine tenths of them seen just once; the ten biggest clones take up more than 5.5%. The sequenced material came from peripheral blood. These receptor sequences come from a woman in her 70s with COVID-19, enrolled during active disease.

The chain joins TRBV24-1 to TRBJ1-3; D is possibly TRBD1 (5 bases). CDR3 size: 19 residues. Germline V lookup: CDR1 KGHDR, CDR2 SFDVKD. Trimming removed 0 bases from V and 0 bases from J, with 17 bases in between. The CDR3 loop is CATSDLNQRQSRSGNTIYF. CDR3 nucleotides: TGTGCCACCAGTGATTTGAATCAACGACAGTCCCGCTCTGGAAACACCATATATTTT.

This chain links TRBV5-1 with TRBJ1-1; the D gene is possibly TRBD1 (5 bases). The germline CDR1 and CDR2 sequences are SGHRS and YFSETQ. V dropped 7 bases and J dropped 1 base, with 11 bases sitting between them. CDR3 length equals 13 residues. The CDR3 DNA sequence: TGCGCCAGCGGGGAGGGGAGGAACACTGAAGCTTTCTTT. Translation gives CASGEGRNTEAFF.

This clone turned up a few times. The chain recombines TRBV2 with TRBJ2-7; TRBD1 matches at 9 bases. Per the germline V gene, CDR1 is SNHLY and CDR2 is FYNNEI. V shed 10 bases, J shed 5 bases, and the junction held 6 bases outside the gene matches. The CDR3 contains 12 residues. The CDR3 loop is CANRDRDHEQYF. The CDR3, as DNA: TGTGCCAACCGGGACAGGGACCACGAGCAGTACTTC.

The chain links TRBV5-1 to TRBJ1-1; tentatively, D is TRBD1 (6 bases). V lost 4 bases, J lost 4 bases, and 14 bases lay in between. The length of the CDR3 is 14 residues. Germline loops: CDR1 SGHRS, CDR2 YFSETQ. The CDR3: CASSRGLGATEAFF. CDR3 nucleotide sequence: TGCGCCAGCAGCCGAGGACTGGGGGCCACTGAAGCTTTCTTT.

The chain employs TRBV27 and TRBJ1-5; tentatively, D is TRBD1 (5 bases). The CDR3 is 14 residues long. Germline values: CDR1 MNHEY, CDR2 SMNVEV (reference sequence). Between the trimmed V and J ends, which lost 9 bases and 1 base, there was a span of 13 bases. The CDR3 nucleotides are TGTGCCAGTCATGGGGGGGGAAGCAATCAGCCCCAGCATTTT. Protein sequence: CASHGGGSNQPQHF.

The V and J genes are TRBV6-2 or TRBV6-3 and TRBJ1-2, with D hard to call. In germline, CDR1 is MNHEY, CDR2 SVGEGT. Trimming took off 6 bases at V and 3 bases at J, with 14 bases between the two ends. This CDR3 comprises 14 residues. CDR3 amino acids: CASSRDGSYYGYTF. In nucleotides, the CDR3 is TGTGCCAGCAGCCGTGACGGGAGCTACTATGGCTACACCTTC.

This chain connects TRBV6-5 to TRBJ1-2; 8 bases are shared with TRBD1. Germline CDR1 is MNHEY and CDR2 is SVGAGI. CDR3 length equals 15 residues. V gave up 4 bases and J gave up 4 bases; unmatched junction bases: 8. CDR3 DNA sequence: TGTGCCAGCAGTTCTTCTTGGACAGGGCCCTATGGCTACACCTTC. Its translation: CASSSSWTGPYGYTF.

The gene calls are TRBV7-8 and TRBJ1-1; 10 bases fit TRBD1. Germline V CDR1 and CDR2: SGHVS, FQNEAQ. V lost 5 bases and J lost 0; bases outside the gene matches: 3. The CDR3 length is 15 residues. The CDR3 protein is CASSEGQGLNTEAFF. DNA for the CDR3: TGTGCCAGCAGCGAGGGACAGGGGTTGAACACTGAAGCTTTCTTT.

J is TRBJ1-2 and V is TRBV19; 11 bases match TRBD1. Germline CDR1 LNHDA, CDR2 SQIVND (reference sequence). The CDR3 is 18 residues long. V dropped 8 bases and J dropped 8; count of bases not matched to a gene: 22. CDR3 in DNA: TGTGCCAGTCCTGGACAGGGGGCGAGATACCATAATCGAATAGGCTACACCTTC. Amino acids: CASPGQGARYHNRIGYTF.

The J gene is TRBJ1-2, the V gene TRBV19; 9 bases are shared with TRBD1. The V and J ends lost 6 bases and 12 bases, in that order; junction bases with no gene match: 11. The CDR3 is made up of 13 amino acids. Germline V CDR1 and CDR2: LNHDA, SQIVND (reference sequence). In nucleotides, the CDR3 is TGTGCCAGTAGACCTGGGACAGGGTTTGTTGACACCTTC. Amino acid sequence: CASRPGTGFVDTF. Combining the CDR3 with reference TRBV19 and TRBJ1-2 gives the whole variable domain DGGITQSPKYLFRKEGQNVTLSCEQNLNHDAMYWYRQDPGQGLRLIYYSQIVNDFQKGDIAEGYSVSREKKESFPLTVTSAQKNPTAFYLCASRPGTGFVDTFGSGTRLTVV.

The V gene is TRBV2, the J gene TRBJ1-2, with 7 bases aligning to TRBD1. J was trimmed by 4 bases and V by 6 bases; bases with no gene match: 11. Germline CDR1 reads SNHLY; CDR2 reads FYNNEI. CDR3 length: 15 residues. The CDR3 DNA sequence: TGTGCCAGCAGACTACGGTACTGGGACAGCTATGGCTACACCTTC. This codes for CASRLRYWDSYGYTF.

This chain joins TRBV2 and TRBJ1-2; TRBD1 matches 7 bases. The CDR3 has 14 amino acids. The ends lost 2 bases at V and 7 bases at J; junction bases unmatched: 7. Germline CDR1 and CDR2: SNHLY and FYNNEI. CDR3 sequence (DNA): TGTGCCAGCAGTGAACTGGGGCAGGGGGGTGGCTACACCTTC. Translated, it gives CASSELGQGGGYTF. The complete variable domain, with remaining parts taken from reference TRBV2 and TRBJ1-2, reads EPEVTQTPSHQVTQMGQEVILRCVPISNHLYFYWYRQILGQKVEFLVSFYNNEISEKSEIFDDQFSVERPDGSNFTLKIRSTKLEDSAMYFCASSELGQGGGYTFGSGTRLTVV.

This clone was seen only once. The same CDR3 can be traced to other DNA sequences in this sample. This chain joins TRBV20-1 and TRBJ2-7; TRBD2 agrees at 10 bases. Germline V lookup: CDR1 DFQATT, CDR2 SNEGSKA (reference sequence). V dropped 3 bases and J dropped 4; count of bases not matched to a gene: 6. The CDR3 consists of 14 residues. The DNA of the CDR3 is TGCAGTGCTAGTACCAGCGGGGGGGCTTACGAGCAGTACTTC. Translated, it gives CSASTSGGAYEQYF.

The rearrangement uses TRBV27 and TRBJ2-1; 8 nucleotides line up with TRBD1. CDR1 is MNHEY, CDR2 SMNVEV, per germline (reference sequence). This CDR3 region has 17 residues. The junction had 10 bases not matched to a gene; V was cut back by 0 bases and J by 6 bases. The CDR3 DNA is TGTGCCAGCAGTTTATCGGGCGGGACAGGAAGTCTCAATGAGCAGTTCTTC. It is translated as CASSLSGGTGSLNEQFF.

The chain joins TRBV9 to TRBJ2-3, with TRBD1 matching 8 bases. Germline-derived CDR1 and CDR2 are SGDLS and YYNGEE. The V gene end was trimmed by 4 bases and the J gene end by 6 bases; junction bases not matched to a gene: 10. This CDR3 is built from 15 residues. The DNA of the CDR3 is TGTGCCAGCAGCTCCGGACAGGGCCGCGTGGATACGCAGTATTTT. Translated: CASSSGQGRVDTQYF. Using reference TRBV9 and TRBJ2-3 for the parts outside the CDR3, the full variable domain is DSGVTQTPKHLITATGQRVTLRCSPRSGDLSVYWYQQSLDQGLQFLIQYYNGEERAKGNILERFSAQQFPDLHSELNLSSLELGDSALYFCASSSGQGRVDTQYFGPGTRLTVL.

This chain uses TRBV19 with TRBJ1-4, with D unresolved. Germline V gene lookup returns CDR1 LNHDA and CDR2 SQIVND (reference sequence). The CDR3 length is 13 residues. The ends were cut back, 8 bases at V and 8 bases at J, with 15 bases in the middle. The CDR3 reads CASAANYEEKLFF. The CDR3 coding sequence is TGTGCCAGTGCCGCCAATTACGAGGAAAAACTGTTTTTT.